This passage covers 10 T cell receptor beta chains from one sample sequenced in a study of T cell repertoires in cytomegalovirus infection. TCRdb fed the reads into MiXCR, producing one record per CDR3 protein. The profile covers about 260,000 distinct CDR3 sequences, with approximately 8.3% appearing a single time and less than 15% taken by the ten largest. What was sequenced was PBMCs. The receptor source for this set is a human donor in good health (CMV status not recorded). Some clones in this sample may be carry-over from other donors' samples.

The V call is TRBV12-3 or TRBV12-4, the J call TRBJ2-7; TRBD1 aligns across 9 bases. The V gene end was trimmed by 6 bases and the J gene end by 7 bases; junction bases not matched to a gene: 7. This CDR3 contains 13 residues. The CDR3 DNA reads TGTGCCAGCAGGGAACAGGGGGCGAGGGAGCAGTACTTC. This sequence encodes CASREQGAREQYF.

There are a few counts of this clonotype. The chain joins TRBV6-2 or TRBV6-3 to TRBJ1-6; no firm D call. This CDR3 is 12 amino acids long. Germline CDR1 is MNHEY and CDR2 is SVGEGT. Trimming removed 6 bases at V and 9 bases at J, with 9 bases between. The DNA of the CDR3 is TGTGCCAGCAGCGATTGGGTTTCACCCCTCCACTTT. It specifies CASSDWVSPLHF.

This clonotype has a count of ten or more. This chain connects TRBV7-2 to TRBJ2-7; tentatively, D is TRBD1 (5 bases). Germline CDR1 is SGHTA and CDR2 is FQGNSA. V lost 6 bases and J 7 bases, leaving 16 bases between the germline ends. This CDR3 is built from 13 residues. CDR3 loop: CASSLSGLGEQYF. DNA for the CDR3: TGTGCCAGCAGTCTGTCAGGGCTTGGGGAGCAGTACTTC.

The chain carries TRBV2 and TRBJ1-5, with TRBD1 matching over 7 bases. The CDR3 consists of 13 residues. From germline, CDR1 is SNHLY and CDR2 FYNNEI. J lost 7 bases, V lost 6 bases, and 6 bases had no gene match. This CDR3 reads CASSATGEQPQHF. CDR3 in DNA: TGTGCCAGCAGCGCCACAGGGGAACAGCCCCAGCATTTT.

This clonotype appeared many times. This chain connects TRBV10-3 to TRBJ2-7; 9 positions agree with TRBD2. The germline V gene has CDR1 ENHRY and CDR2 SYGVKD. J lost 0 bases, V lost 3 bases, and 3 bases had no gene match. The CDR3 consists of 15 residues. CDR3 nucleotide sequence: TGTGCCATCAGTGATATTAGCGGGGGCTCCTACGAGCAGTACTTC. Translated: CAISDISGGSYEQYF.

The V call is TRBV19, the J call TRBJ1-1; D remains unclear. Germline CDR1 reads LNHDA; CDR2 reads SQIVND (reference sequence). Trimming took off 4 bases at V and 4 bases at J, with 16 bases between the two ends. This CDR3 has 15 amino acids. DNA for the CDR3: TGTGCCAGTAGTAGGTCGGGGTTGGAGGGCACTGAAGCTTTCTTT. It specifies CASSRSGLEGTEAFF.

Turning to this clonotype: Compared with germline, one end of the junction differs, possibly owing to a read error. The chain has TRBV3-1 and TRBJ1-4; no clear D gene. The CDR3 length is 14 residues. Germline V lookup: CDR1 LGHDT, CDR2 YNNKEL (reference sequence). DNA of the CDR3: TGTGCCAGCAGCCAACTCGGGTGGAATGAAAAACCGTTTTTT. This encodes CASSQLGWNEKPFF.

A few counts support this clonotype. The rearrangement joins TRBV11-2 to TRBJ2-2; D perhaps matches TRBD1 (6 bases). The CDR3 is 17 amino acids. Trimming stripped 0 bases from V and 6 bases from J, with 17 bases between. Germline CDR1 is SGHAT and CDR2 is FQNNGV. DNA for the CDR3: TGTGCCAGCAGCTTAGATCCCTCCCCCAGGGGCTCCGGGGAGCTGTTTTTT. Translating it yields CASSLDPSPRGSGELFF.

The V gene is TRBV5-1, the J gene TRBJ2-3, with D perhaps TRBD1 (6 bases). V lost 3 bases to trimming and J lost 2 bases, with 13 bases between them. Germline V gene lookup returns CDR1 SGHRS and CDR2 YFSETQ. The CDR3 is 15 residues long. The CDR3, as DNA: TGCGCCAGCAGCTCGTACAGGGATACCACAGATACGCAGTATTTT. The encoded protein is CASSSYRDTTDTQYF.

A few counts support this clonotype. The V call is TRBV3-1, the J call TRBJ1-1; possible D gene TRBD1, 5 bases. V lost 6 bases and J 0 bases, leaving 23 bases between the germline ends. CDR1 and CDR2 (germline): LGHDT, YNNKEL (reference sequence). The CDR3 sequence is 18 residues long. CDR3 coding DNA: TGTGCCAGCAGTCGTTGGCCCCAGGGTTTGGGAATGAACACTGAAGCTTTCTTT. Translation: CASSRWPQGLGMNTEAFF.